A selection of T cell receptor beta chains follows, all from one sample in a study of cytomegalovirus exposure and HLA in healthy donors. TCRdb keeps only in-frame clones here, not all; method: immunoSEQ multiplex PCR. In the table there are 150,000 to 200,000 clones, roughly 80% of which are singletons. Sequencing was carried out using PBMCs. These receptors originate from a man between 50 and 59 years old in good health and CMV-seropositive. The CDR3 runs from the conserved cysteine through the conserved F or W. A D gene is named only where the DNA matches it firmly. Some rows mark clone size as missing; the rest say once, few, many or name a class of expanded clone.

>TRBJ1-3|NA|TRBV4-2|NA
CASSQVGGVSGNTIYF
TGTGCCAGCAGCCAAGTAGGGGGGGTCTCTGGAAACACCATATATTTT
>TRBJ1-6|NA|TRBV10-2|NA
CASSARGNNSPLHF
TGCGCCAGCAGTGCGCGAGGGAATAATTCACCCCTCCACTTT
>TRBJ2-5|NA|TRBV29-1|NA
CSVEDPIRFETQYF
TGCAGCGTTGAAGATCCCATCAGGTTTGAGACCCAGTACTTC
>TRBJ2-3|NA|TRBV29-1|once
CSVGTDTDTQYF
TGCAGCGTTGGGACAGATACAGATACGCAGTATTTT
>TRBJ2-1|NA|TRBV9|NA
CASSVGSGYNEQFF
TGTGCCAGCAGCGTAGGCTCCGGTTACAATGAGCAGTTCTTC
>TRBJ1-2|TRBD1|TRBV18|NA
CASSSDRGGYTF
TGTGCCAGCTCATCCGACAGGGGTGGCTACACCTTC
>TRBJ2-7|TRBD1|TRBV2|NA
CASRSRGLPYEQYF
TGTGCCAGCAGATCCAGGGGGTTGCCCTACGAGCAGTACTTC
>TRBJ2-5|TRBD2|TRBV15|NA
CATSRVAGGPQYF
TGTGCCACCAGCAGAGTTGCGGGGGGGCCCCAGTACTTC
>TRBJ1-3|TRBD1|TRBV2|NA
CASSEGTGEGNTIYF
TGTGCCAGCAGTGAGGGGACAGGGGAAGGAAACACCATATATTTT
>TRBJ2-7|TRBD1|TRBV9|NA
CASSVGQGTPYEQYF
TGTGCCAGCAGCGTCGGACAGGGGACTCCCTACGAGCAGTACTTC
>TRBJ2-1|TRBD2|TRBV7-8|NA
CASSLVLAGGSEQFF
TGTGCCAGCAGCTTAGTCCTAGCGGGAGGGAGTGAGCAGTTCTTC
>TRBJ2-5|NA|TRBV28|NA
CASSDDVRGSQETQYF
TGTGCCAGCAGTGACGATGTCCGGGGAAGCCAAGAGACCCAGTACTTC
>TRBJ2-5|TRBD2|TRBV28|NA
CASSSGLAGGQETQYF
TGTGCCAGCAGTTCTGGACTAGCGGGGGGCCAAGAGACCCAGTACTTC
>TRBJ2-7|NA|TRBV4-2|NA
CASSQSGQFSSHEQYF
TGTGCCAGCAGCCAAAGCGGGCAGTTCAGCTCCCACGAGCAGTACTTC
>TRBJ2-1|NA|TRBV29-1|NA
CSVQGGYNEQFF
TGCAGCGTTCAGGGTGGGTACAATGAGCAGTTCTTC
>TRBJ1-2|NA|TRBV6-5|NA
CASSTGRDGYTF
TGTGCCAGCAGCACCGGGAGGGATGGCTACACCTTC
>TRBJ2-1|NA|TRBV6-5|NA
CASSYSGGEQFF
TGTGCCAGCAGTTACTCGGGGGGTGAGCAGTTCTTC
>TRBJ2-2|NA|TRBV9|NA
CASSGTPPNTGELFF
TGTGCCAGCAGCGGGACACCTCCGAACACCGGGGAGCTGTTTTTT
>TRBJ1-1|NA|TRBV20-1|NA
CSAPLEQAFF
TGCAGTGCACCGCTAGAACAAGCTTTCTTT
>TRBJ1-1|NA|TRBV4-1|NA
CASSFPGNTEAFF
TGCGCCAGCAGCTTCCCGGGAAACACTGAAGCTTTCTTT
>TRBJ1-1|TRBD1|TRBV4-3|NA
CASSTREGATEAFF
TGCGCCAGCAGCACACGGGAGGGGGCGACTGAAGCTTTCTTT
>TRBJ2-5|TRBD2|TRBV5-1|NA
CASTGTSGIRETQYF
TGCGCCAGCACCGGGACTAGCGGTATTCGAGAGACCCAGTACTTC
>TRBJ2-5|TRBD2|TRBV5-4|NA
CASSLEPSGETQYF
TGTGCCAGCAGCTTGGAGCCTAGCGGGGAGACCCAGTACTTC
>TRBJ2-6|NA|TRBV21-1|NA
CASSKVGGLWTGANVLTF
TGTGCCAGCAGCAAAGTCGGGGGGCTCTGGACTGGGGCCAACGTCCTGACTTTC
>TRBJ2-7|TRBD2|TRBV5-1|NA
CASSLAGGLYEQYF
TGCGCCAGCAGCTTAGCGGGAGGGCTCTACGAGCAGTACTTC
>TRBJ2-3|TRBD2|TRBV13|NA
CASSFWTSGATDTQYF
TGTGCCAGCAGCTTTTGGACTAGCGGAGCCACAGATACGCAGTATTTT
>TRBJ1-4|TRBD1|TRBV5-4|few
CASSRQGATNEKLFF
TGTGCCAGCAGCCGACAGGGGGCAACTAATGAAAAACTGTTTTTT
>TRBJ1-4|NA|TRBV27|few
CASSLRQAGNEKLFF
TGTGCCAGCAGTTTACGCCAGGCCGGTAATGAAAAACTGTTTTTT